The rows below give T cell receptor beta chains drawn from one sample of a study of blood T cell repertoires in COVID-19. Generated by immunoSEQ multiplex PCR, the TCRdb table keeps only in-frame clones and is missing some. The sample has about 260,000 clones, roughly 79% seen once. Sequencing used peripheral blood. The receptors originated from a woman older than 75 with acute or convalescent COVID-19. Both conserved end residues are part of each CDR3. A D gene is named only where the DNA matches it firmly. The size of a clone is reported for some rows only, either as once, few or many, or as a class for expanded clones.

CDR3 DNA: TGTGCCAGCAGTGCGCGGGGGGCCACCGGGGAGCTGTTTTTT; CDR3 protein: CASSARGATGELFF; V gene: TRBV5-6; D gene: TRBD2; J gene: TRBJ2-2; clone size: NA
CDR3 DNA: TGTGCCACGCAGGGTATTAACTATGGCTACACCTTC; CDR3 protein: CATQGINYGYTF; V gene: TRBV3-1/TRBV3-2; D gene: NA; J gene: TRBJ1-2; clone size: NA
CDR3 DNA: TGTGCCAGCAGCTTCCGAGGACAGGGCTACGAGCAGTACTTC; CDR3 protein: CASSFRGQGYEQYF; V gene: TRBV7-8; D gene: TRBD1; J gene: TRBJ2-7; clone size: NA
CDR3 DNA: TGTGCCACCAGCGCAATTCCGGCGGGGGGTTACAATGAGCAGTTCTTC; CDR3 protein: CATSAIPAGGYNEQFF; V gene: TRBV15; D gene: TRBD2; J gene: TRBJ2-1; clone size: NA
CDR3 DNA: TGTGCCAGCAGCCGCCTTGGCCCAACCCCCTATGGCTACACCTTC; CDR3 protein: CASSRLGPTPYGYTF; V gene: TRBV14; D gene: NA; J gene: TRBJ1-2; clone size: NA
CDR3 DNA: TGTGCCAGCACACCCACGGGGGGGACCCAGTACTTC; CDR3 protein: CASTPTGGTQYF; V gene: TRBV2; D gene: TRBD2; J gene: TRBJ2-5; clone size: few
CDR3 DNA: TGTGCCAGCAGAAGATTGGTGAGCTCCTACAATGAGCAGTTCTTC; CDR3 protein: CASRRLVSSYNEQFF; V gene: TRBV28; D gene: NA; J gene: TRBJ2-1; clone size: few
CDR3 DNA: TGTGCCAGTAGTAGCGGGGAGTCAGGCTACACCTTC; CDR3 protein: CASSSGESGYTF; V gene: TRBV19; D gene: NA; J gene: TRBJ1-2; clone size: NA
CDR3 DNA: TGTGCCAGCTCACCACCGTCAGGAAACATTCAGTACTTC; CDR3 protein: CASSPPSGNIQYF; V gene: TRBV18; D gene: NA; J gene: TRBJ2-4; clone size: NA
CDR3 DNA: TGTGCCAGCAGTTTACGCGGTATCACGAACACTGAAGCTTTCTTT; CDR3 protein: CASSLRGITNTEAFF; V gene: TRBV27; D gene: NA; J gene: TRBJ1-1; clone size: once
CDR3 DNA: TGTGCCAGCAGCCCAAGACTAGCGGGAGGGCCCGAGCAGTACTTC; CDR3 protein: CASSPRLAGGPEQYF; V gene: TRBV11-2; D gene: TRBD2; J gene: TRBJ2-7; clone size: NA
CDR3 DNA: TGTGCCAGCAGCCAAGATGCCCCCTGGACAGCTAGCTCCTACAATGAGCAGTTCTTC; CDR3 protein: CASSQDAPWTASSYNEQFF; V gene: TRBV3-1/TRBV3-2; D gene: NA; J gene: TRBJ2-1; clone size: NA
CDR3 DNA: TGTGCCAGCAGCCAAGGGGCCACAGATACGCAGTATTTT; CDR3 protein: CASSQGATDTQYF; V gene: TRBV4-2; D gene: NA; J gene: TRBJ2-3; clone size: NA
CDR3 DNA: TGTGCCAGCTCACCAGGGCAGACAGGCACTGAAGCTTTCTTT; CDR3 protein: CASSPGQTGTEAFF; V gene: TRBV18; D gene: NA; J gene: TRBJ1-1; clone size: NA
CDR3 DNA: TGTGCCACCAGCAGGTTGGACAGGGGGCATGGCTACACCTTC; CDR3 protein: CATSRLDRGHGYTF; V gene: TRBV15; D gene: TRBD1; J gene: TRBJ1-2; clone size: NA
CDR3 DNA: TGTGCCTGGGGTGGACTAGCGGGAGGCTCGGGCTACAATGAGCAGTTCTTC; CDR3 protein: CAWGGLAGGSGYNEQFF; V gene: TRBV30; D gene: TRBD2; J gene: TRBJ2-1; clone size: NA
CDR3 DNA: TGTGCCAGTAGTCCCGGGACAGGTCCTGGAAACACCATATATTTT; CDR3 protein: CASSPGTGPGNTIYF; V gene: TRBV19; D gene: TRBD1; J gene: TRBJ1-3; clone size: once
CDR3 DNA: TGTGCCAGCAGCTCCCCCCCCCTGGGCGCTTTCTTT; CDR3 protein: CASSSPPLGAFF; V gene: TRBV11-2; D gene: NA; J gene: TRBJ1-1; clone size: NA
CDR3 DNA: TGTGCCAGCAGCCCTCAAGCGGGACTAGCCAGTGAGCAGTACTTC; CDR3 protein: CASSPQAGLASEQYF; V gene: TRBV11-3; D gene: TRBD2; J gene: TRBJ2-7; clone size: NA
CDR3 DNA: TGTGCCAGCAGCTTAGGGGGCCCAGCCGGAAAGACCCAGTACTTC; CDR3 protein: CASSLGGPAGKTQYF; V gene: TRBV7-2; D gene: NA; J gene: TRBJ2-5; clone size: once
CDR3 DNA: TGTGCCAGCCTACAGGGCCCCAAAGTGGAAACCTACGAGCAGTACTTC; CDR3 protein: CASLQGPKVETYEQYF; V gene: TRBV3-1/TRBV3-2; D gene: NA; J gene: TRBJ2-7; clone size: medium-sized
CDR3 DNA: TGTGCCAGCAGCCTAGGGACTAGCGGGGTCAATGAGCAGTTCTTC; CDR3 protein: CASSLGTSGVNEQFF; V gene: TRBV7-2; D gene: TRBD2; J gene: TRBJ2-1; clone size: NA
CDR3 DNA: TGTGCCAGTAGTATACCCGGCCGCGACAGGTCAGGCACAGATACGCAGTATTTT; CDR3 protein: CASSIPGRDRSGTDTQYF; V gene: TRBV19; D gene: NA; J gene: TRBJ2-3; clone size: NA
CDR3 DNA: TGTGCCAGCAGTCCCACAGGGTCCCTCTCTAGCAATCAGCCCCAGCATTTT; CDR3 protein: CASSPTGSLSSNQPQHF; V gene: TRBV6-6; D gene: NA; J gene: TRBJ1-5; clone size: once
CDR3 DNA: TGTGCCAGCAGCATTAGCGGGCTGCCAGATACGCAGTATTTT; CDR3 protein: CASSISGLPDTQYF; V gene: TRBV11-2; D gene: TRBD2; J gene: TRBJ2-3; clone size: NA
CDR3 DNA: TGTGCCAGCTCACTTAACAGGGGCTCCTACGAGCAGTACTTC; CDR3 protein: CASSLNRGSYEQYF; V gene: TRBV18; D gene: TRBD1; J gene: TRBJ2-7; clone size: NA
CDR3 DNA: TGTGCCAGTAGTATAGCAGGCAATGAGCAGTTCTTC; CDR3 protein: CASSIAGNEQFF; V gene: TRBV19; D gene: NA; J gene: TRBJ2-1; clone size: NA
CDR3 DNA: TGTGCCAGCAGCTTCACAGGGGACACTGAAGCTTTCTTT; CDR3 protein: CASSFTGDTEAFF; V gene: TRBV7-9; D gene: TRBD1; J gene: TRBJ1-1; clone size: few
CDR3 DNA: TGTGCCAGCAGCTCAAGGACAGGGACAGAGACCCAGTACTTC; CDR3 protein: CASSSRTGTETQYF; V gene: TRBV7-2; D gene: TRBD1; J gene: TRBJ2-5; clone size: NA
CDR3 DNA: TGTGCCAGCACCCTAACAGGGCATAGCAATCAGCCCCAGCATTTT; CDR3 protein: CASTLTGHSNQPQHF; V gene: TRBV28; D gene: NA; J gene: TRBJ1-5; clone size: NA
CDR3 DNA: TGTGCCAGCAGTTCACCCTCAACGGGAGACTACGAGCAGTACTTC; CDR3 protein: CASSSPSTGDYEQYF; V gene: TRBV28; D gene: NA; J gene: TRBJ2-7; clone size: once
CDR3 DNA: TGTGCCAGCAGTCTCCCGTTACGGACGGGGAATAGCAATCAGCCCCAGCATTTT; CDR3 protein: CASSLPLRTGNSNQPQHF; V gene: TRBV28; D gene: NA; J gene: TRBJ1-5; clone size: NA
CDR3 DNA: TGTGCCAGCAGTCTCAGGGGTAAAGCGGGAAACACCATATATTTT; CDR3 protein: CASSLRGKAGNTIYF; V gene: TRBV28; D gene: NA; J gene: TRBJ1-3; clone size: NA
CDR3 DNA: TGCGCCAGCAGCCAAGTCTTTCTAGCTGTCGAGCAGTTCTTC; CDR3 protein: CASSQVFLAVEQFF; V gene: TRBV4-1; D gene: NA; J gene: TRBJ2-1; clone size: NA
CDR3 DNA: TGTGCCAGCAGTGAAGCAGTTACGACAGGGTCAACAGATACGCAGTATTTT; CDR3 protein: CASSEAVTTGSTDTQYF; V gene: TRBV6-1; D gene: TRBD1; J gene: TRBJ2-3; clone size: NA
CDR3 DNA: TGTGCCAGCAGCTTAAGCGCTAGCGGGAACCAAGAGACCCAGTACTTC; CDR3 protein: CASSLSASGNQETQYF; V gene: TRBV7-2; D gene: TRBD2; J gene: TRBJ2-5; clone size: NA
CDR3 DNA: TGCGCCAGCAGCTTGAACCCAGGGAACACTGAAGCTTTCTTT; CDR3 protein: CASSLNPGNTEAFF; V gene: TRBV5-1; D gene: NA; J gene: TRBJ1-1; clone size: NA
CDR3 DNA: TGCGCCAGCAGCGAGTCCGATGAAGAGACCCAGTACTTC; CDR3 protein: CASSESDEETQYF; V gene: TRBV5-1; D gene: NA; J gene: TRBJ2-5; clone size: NA
CDR3 DNA: TGTGCCAGCAGCCAAGAAGTACAGGGGGAGGGGGCCTACGAGCAGTACTTC; CDR3 protein: CASSQEVQGEGAYEQYF; V gene: TRBV4-2; D gene: NA; J gene: TRBJ2-7; clone size: NA
CDR3 DNA: TGTGCCAGCAGTCCCGCGGGACTAGCTGGCTACAATGAGCAGTTCTTC; CDR3 protein: CASSPAGLAGYNEQFF; V gene: TRBV28; D gene: TRBD2; J gene: TRBJ2-1; clone size: NA
CDR3 DNA: TGCGCCAGCAGCCAAGTACTAGCGGGAGGGCCCGGCGATGAGCAGTTCTTC; CDR3 protein: CASSQVLAGGPGDEQFF; V gene: TRBV4-3; D gene: TRBD2; J gene: TRBJ2-1; clone size: NA
CDR3 DNA: TGTGCCAGCAGTCCCGGGACAGGGGCGTCTGGAAACACCATATATTTT; CDR3 protein: CASSPGTGASGNTIYF; V gene: TRBV27; D gene: TRBD1; J gene: TRBJ1-3; clone size: once
CDR3 DNA: TGTGCCAGCAGGGAGACTCCTAAAAATCAGCCCCAGCATTTT; CDR3 protein: CASRETPKNQPQHF; V gene: TRBV6-5; D gene: NA; J gene: TRBJ1-5; clone size: once
CDR3 DNA: TGTGCCAGCAGATATACTCGGAGCACTGAAGCTTTCTTT; CDR3 protein: CASRYTRSTEAFF; V gene: TRBV11-2; D gene: NA; J gene: TRBJ1-1; clone size: NA
CDR3 DNA: TGTGCCAGCAGCCGGAGGAGGGGAATCACAGATACGCAGTATTTT; CDR3 protein: CASSRRRGITDTQYF; V gene: TRBV11-1; D gene: NA; J gene: TRBJ2-3; clone size: NA
CDR3 DNA: TGCGCCAGCAGCCGGGACATTATGAGCTCTGGAAACACCATATATTTT; CDR3 protein: CASSRDIMSSGNTIYF; V gene: TRBV4-3; D gene: NA; J gene: TRBJ1-3; clone size: NA
CDR3 DNA: TGTGCCAGCTCACTTTACAGGGATGAAAAACTGTTTTTT; CDR3 protein: CASSLYRDEKLFF; V gene: TRBV18; D gene: NA; J gene: TRBJ1-4; clone size: NA
CDR3 DNA: TGTGCCAGACTCCGGGGTACCGCAAACTATGGCTACACCTTC; CDR3 protein: CARLRGTANYGYTF; V gene: TRBV19; D gene: NA; J gene: TRBJ1-2; clone size: NA
CDR3 DNA: TGTGCCTGGAGGGCCCCGGGGGGCTCGGACATTCAGTACTTC; CDR3 protein: CAWRAPGGSDIQYF; V gene: TRBV30; D gene: NA; J gene: TRBJ2-4; clone size: NA
CDR3 DNA: TGTGCCAGCAGCTCCGGGACAGGGGTTGATGAGCAGTTCTTC; CDR3 protein: CASSSGTGVDEQFF; V gene: TRBV5-8; D gene: TRBD1; J gene: TRBJ2-1; clone size: NA
CDR3 DNA: TGTGCCTTCCGACAGGGTGGCACTGAAGCTTTCTTT; CDR3 protein: CAFRQGGTEAFF; V gene: TRBV30; D gene: TRBD1; J gene: TRBJ1-1; clone size: NA
CDR3 DNA: TGTGCCAGCTCACGAACTAGCGGGGTTACAGATACGCAGTATTTT; CDR3 protein: CASSRTSGVTDTQYF; V gene: TRBV18; D gene: TRBD2; J gene: TRBJ2-3; clone size: NA
CDR3 DNA: TGTGCCAGCAGCCAACCCACGGGACTCAGAGAGACCCAGTACTTC; CDR3 protein: CASSQPTGLRETQYF; V gene: TRBV3-1/TRBV3-2; D gene: NA; J gene: TRBJ2-5; clone size: NA
CDR3 DNA: TGCGCCAGCAGCCGGAACCAGGGACTAGCGGGAGGAAATGAGCAGTTCTTC; CDR3 protein: CASSRNQGLAGGNEQFF; V gene: TRBV4-1; D gene: TRBD2; J gene: TRBJ2-1; clone size: NA
CDR3 DNA: TGTGCCAGCAGTCCCTGGGGGGTCACCTACGAGCAGTACTTC; CDR3 protein: CASSPWGVTYEQYF; V gene: TRBV6-2/TRBV6-3; D gene: NA; J gene: TRBJ2-7; clone size: once
CDR3 DNA: TGTGCCAGCAGCTTAGGGCGGGGGGTGTCGTACATTCAGTACTTC; CDR3 protein: CASSLGRGVSYIQYF; V gene: TRBV7-2; D gene: TRBD2; J gene: TRBJ2-4; clone size: once
CDR3 DNA: TGCAGCGTTGAAGGGAGGAGCTCCTACAATGAGCAGTTCTTC; CDR3 protein: CSVEGRSSYNEQFF; V gene: TRBV29-1; D gene: NA; J gene: TRBJ2-1; clone size: NA